This is a list of T cell receptor beta chains from one sample in a study of blood T cell repertoires in COVID-19. TCRdb's table, derived via immunoSEQ multiplex PCR, lists solely in-frame clones and lacks some. This sample has 80,000 to 95,000 clones; about 85% occur once, and the top ten carry approximately 13%. Sequences were obtained from peripheral blood. These receptors were collected from a human donor in a cohort sampled during active COVID-19. The CDR3 runs from the conserved cysteine through the conserved F or W. A D gene is named only where the DNA matches it firmly. Size is stated for part of the rows, as once, few or many counts, or as a class when the clone is expanded.

V gene,clone size,D gene,J gene,CDR3 protein,CDR3 DNA
TRBV9,-,TRBD2,TRBJ2-7,CASSEHPGGSEQYF,TGTGCCAGCAGCGAACATCCGGGGGGTAGCGAGCAGTACTTC
TRBV7-3,-,-,TRBJ2-7,CASSLTRESEQYF,TGTGCCAGCAGCTTAACCAGGGAAAGCGAGCAGTACTTC
TRBV6-5,-,-,TRBJ1-1,CASSIREMNTEAFF,TGTGCCAGCTCCATAAGGGAGATGAACACTGAAGCTTTCTTT
TRBV5-4,-,-,TRBJ2-5,CASTVVGALETQYF,TGTGCCAGCACCGTGGTAGGGGCGCTCGAGACCCAGTACTTC
TRBV7-9,-,TRBD2,TRBJ2-4,CASSLRAGGTKNIQYF,TGTGCCAGCAGCTTACGAGCGGGAGGAACCAAAAACATTCAGTACTTC
TRBV5-4,-,-,TRBJ1-4,CASSWTTATNEKLFF,TGTGCCAGCAGCTGGACTACAGCAACTAATGAAAAACTGTTTTTT
TRBV7-9,few,TRBD2,TRBJ2-3,CASSLKRGTDTQYF,TGTGCCAGCAGCTTAAAGCGGGGGACAGATACGCAGTATTTT
TRBV2,-,TRBD2,TRBJ2-1,CASMQRESSYNEQFF,TGTGCCAGCATGCAGCGGGAGAGCTCCTACAATGAGCAGTTCTTC
TRBV18,-,-,TRBJ1-3,CASSGSGDPGNTIYF,TGTGCCAGCTCTGGTTCGGGGGATCCTGGAAACACCATATATTTT
TRBV25-1,once,TRBD2,TRBJ2-3,CASIGRETDTQYF,TGTGCCAGCATTGGGCGGGAGACAGATACGCAGTATTTT
TRBV21-1,-,-,TRBJ1-4,CASSNQCRATNEKLFF,TGTGCCAGCAGCAACCAGTGCAGGGCTACTAATGAAAAACTGTTTTTT
TRBV5-1,-,TRBD1,TRBJ1-1,CASSLLQGFGTEAFF,TGCGCCAGCAGCCTATTACAGGGGTTCGGCACTGAAGCTTTCTTT
TRBV5-8,-,TRBD1,TRBJ2-2,CASSRGDRGRPNTGELFF,TGTGCCAGCAGTCGAGGGGACAGGGGGCGTCCGAACACCGGGGAGCTGTTTTTT
TRBV4-2,-,TRBD2,TRBJ2-1,CASSQALSGGGYNEQFF,TGTGCCAGCAGCCAAGCTCTCAGCGGGGGGGGCTACAATGAGCAGTTCTTC
TRBV9,-,TRBD1,TRBJ1-2,CASSFRQGIRDGYTF,TGTGCCAGCAGCTTCAGACAGGGGATTAGGGATGGCTACACCTTC
TRBV4-2,-,TRBD2,TRBJ2-1,CASSQPLAGNTLYSYNEQFF,TGTGCCAGCAGCCAGCCACTAGCGGGAAACACCCTTTACTCCTACAATGAGCAGTTCTTC
TRBV5-6,-,TRBD1,TRBJ2-7,CASSFGQGIIDEQYF,TGTGCCAGCAGCTTCGGACAGGGAATTATTGACGAGCAGTACTTC
TRBV2,-,TRBD1,TRBJ1-1,CASRDRARTEAFF,TGTGCCAGCAGGGACAGGGCTAGAACTGAAGCTTTCTTT
TRBV7-7,-,TRBD2,TRBJ2-7,CASSRGLAGVGEQYF,TGTGCCAGCAGCCGCGGACTAGCGGGAGTGGGTGAGCAGTACTTC
TRBV25-1,-,-,TRBJ2-7,CASTRSGWSYEQYF,TGTGCCAGCACCCGTTCGGGGTGGTCTTACGAGCAGTACTTC
TRBV3-1/TRBV3-2,-,-,TRBJ1-1,CASSDLTAEAFF,TGTGCCAGCTCCGACTTAACCGCTGAAGCTTTCTTT
TRBV7-3,-,-,TRBJ2-1,CASSIPGRGYNEQFF,TGTGCCAGCAGCATCCCCGGACGGGGTTACAATGAGCAGTTCTTC
TRBV29-1,few,-,TRBJ2-6,CSVAFSGANVLTF,TGCAGCGTTGCCTTCTCTGGGGCCAACGTCCTGACTTTC
TRBV5-8,once,TRBD2,TRBJ2-7,CASDPGTSAFSYEQYF,TGTGCCAGCGACCCTGGGACTAGCGCCTTCTCCTACGAGCAGTACTTC
TRBV6-2/TRBV6-3,-,-,TRBJ1-1,CASSYSGENTEAFF,TGTGCCAGCAGTTACTCAGGGGAGAACACTGAAGCTTTCTTT
TRBV28,-,-,TRBJ1-1,CASSLPFTEAFF,TGTGCCAGCAGTTTACCGTTCACTGAAGCTTTCTTT
TRBV7-8,-,-,TRBJ1-1,CASSPINTEAFF,TGTGCCAGCAGCCCTATAAACACTGAAGCTTTCTTT
TRBV7-6,-,TRBD1,TRBJ1-1,CASSLQGAGEAFF,TGTGCCAGCAGCTTACAGGGGGCGGGTGAAGCTTTCTTT
TRBV6-5,-,-,TRBJ2-1,CASSSVYNEQFF,TGTGCCAGCAGTTCCGTGTACAATGAGCAGTTCTTC
TRBV19,-,-,TRBJ1-5,CASNWVGRYNQPQHF,TGTGCCAGTAACTGGGTCGGCAGGTACAATCAGCCCCAGCATTTT
TRBV10-3,-,-,TRBJ2-5,CAISDGLLETQYF,TGTGCCATCAGTGATGGCCTCCTGGAGACCCAGTACTTC
TRBV30,-,TRBD1,TRBJ1-5,CAWGTGGDQPQHF,TGTGCCTGGGGGACAGGGGGCGATCAGCCCCAGCATTTT
TRBV6-5,-,-,TRBJ2-7,CASSGLRGHSYEQYF,TGTGCCAGCAGCGGACTCCGGGGTCACTCCTACGAGCAGTACTTC
TRBV3-1/TRBV3-2,once,TRBD1,TRBJ1-1,CASSLRTGIMNTEAFF,TGTGCCAGCAGCCTACGGACAGGGATAATGAACACTGAAGCTTTCTTT
TRBV9,-,TRBD2,TRBJ2-1,CASSRSGVEQFF,TGTGCCAGCAGCAGGAGCGGGGTTGAGCAGTTCTTC
TRBV9,-,TRBD1,TRBJ2-1,CASSGSFGTGGSYNEQFF,TGTGCCAGCAGCGGATCATTTGGCACAGGGGGCTCCTACAATGAGCAGTTCTTC
TRBV11-2,-,TRBD2,TRBJ2-5,CASSYVAGALYF,TGTGCCAGCAGTTACGTAGCGGGAGCCTTGTACTTC
TRBV14,-,-,TRBJ1-1,CASSHSNTEAFF,TGTGCCAGCAGCCACTCGAACACTGAAGCTTTCTTT
TRBV15,-,-,TRBJ1-2,CATTQGGSVWGYGYTF,TGTGCCACCACCCAGGGAGGGAGTGTCTGGGGCTATGGCTACACCTTC
TRBV29-1,-,-,TRBJ1-4,CSVLQGIGHTNEKLFF,TGCAGCGTTCTACAGGGAATAGGGCACACTAATGAAAAACTGTTTTTT
TRBV4-2,-,TRBD2,TRBJ2-5,CASSQEPAGRETQYF,TGTGCCAGCAGCCAAGAACCAGCGGGAAGGGAGACCCAGTACTTC
TRBV4-3,-,TRBD2,TRBJ2-1,CASSQDKRGGLDEQFF,TGCGCCAGCAGCCAAGACAAGCGGGGGGGCCTGGATGAGCAGTTCTTC
TRBV29-1,-,-,TRBJ1-2,CSSEGGAYGYTF,TGCAGCTCCGAGGGAGGGGCGTATGGCTACACCTTC
TRBV5-4,-,TRBD1,TRBJ1-2,CASSLVGQGAYGYTF,TGTGCCAGCAGCTTGGTAGGACAGGGGGCGTATGGCTACACCTTC
TRBV12-5,-,-,TRBJ2-5,CASGPGDSGETQYF,TGTGCTAGTGGCCCCGGGGACTCGGGGGAGACCCAGTACTTC